This T cell receptor beta chain was captured in a study of blood T cell repertoires in COVID-19 (dated by TCRdb to 2020 to 2021). A note on the overall study: Samples covering the acute and convalescent phases of COVID-19 were provided by collaborators in the United States, Italy and Spain. The material from the prospective study consisted of cDNA or gDNA derived from T cells, B-cell-depleted T cells, or PBMCs. Deeply sampled blood TCRbeta repertoires from subjects exposed to, actively infected with, or recovered from COVID-19 were included in the dataset. The repertoires were released in a freely available public database intended as a resource for research on the immune response to SARS-CoV-2. Samples were obtained from the ongoing ImmuneRACE study (first 160 participants) and from about 1,300 subjects provided by 6 global collaborators. A de-identified subject ID, COVID-19 status, age in years and sex were almost always included in the sample metadata. Where available, HLA class I and class II types were obtained from metadata supplied by the sample provider rather than from assay-based typing.

Concerning this clone: Its antigen is currently not known. No base-level quality is on record; no much larger clone is a single base apart.

The immunoSEQ Assay, a bias-controlled multiplex PCR, was used to amplify TCRbeta CDR3 regions from genomic DNA. The authors processed their data as follows. Nucleated cell counts per sample were estimated from amplification of reference gene primers within the assay. Sequence reads were collapsed and filtered to measure the absolute abundance of every unique TCRbeta CDR3 rearrangement. For each sample, productive Simpson clonality was calculated as the square root of Simpson's diversity index over productive rearrangements. TCRdb retrieved this table from immuneACCESS and kept in-frame rearrangements only. Not all clones are present; in checked studies, unresolved V genes account for under half, and no reason is known for the remainder. V and J calls plus clone size are reproduced from that table; the DNA served to infer D and trimming. This sample is represented by 250,000 to 350,000 clones; roughly 87% of them were singletons. 6% to 7% of the sample comes from the top ten.

Participants in the prospective study were enrolled through a virtual design, were aged about 18 to 100 years, and lived in 20 to 30 United States geographic areas. In the prospective study, cohorts were assigned on the basis of participant-reported clinical history obtained from a screening survey and a study questionnaire. Recovered participants in ImmuneRACE Cohort 3 were defined by two consecutive negative NP/OP PCR tests, clearance by a healthcare professional, or resolution of symptoms. Each participant in the prospective study had whole blood, serum and a nasopharyngeal or oropharyngeal swab collected by mobile phlebotomists. Prospective study participants could optionally give additional blood draws and questionnaires over an approximately two-month period. Prospective study blood samples were shipped either frozen or at room temperature before DNA extraction. Beyond this particular receptor, the publication reports: The quantity of clinical and demographic metadata differed by source and by participant and was supplied without curation.

Trimming leaves V shorter by 4 bases and J shorter by 7 bases, with the junction holding 7 bases beyond the gene matches. From cysteine to phenylalanine, the CDR3 is 15 amino acids long. The only DNA kept is the CDR3, 45 bases in frame from the first base. Sequences MNHNS (CDR1) and SASEGT (CDR2) are obtained from the germline V gene. This TCR came from a woman aged 40 to 55 who had recovered from COVID-19. The chain joins TRBV6-1 to TRBJ2-2; 9 bases in between match TRBD2. The source material was PBMCs or T cells enriched from blood (not recorded which). CDR3 region: CASSGAGGLYGELFF. The nucleotides read TGTGCCAGCAGTGGAGCGGGAGGATTGTACGGGGAGCTGTTTTTT.